The present T cell receptor beta chain was sequenced within a study of beta chain features in type 1 diabetes. On the study more broadly: Examination of sorted cells across all samples involved around 99 million cells.

The V gene lost 6 bases and the J gene lost 4 bases, with 9 bases spanning the gap. In germline, CDR1 is MNHNY, CDR2 SVGAGI (reference sequence). The CDR3 consists of 12 residues. Study outcomes and limitations: There was a moderate but significant shortening of TCRB CDR3s in all four CD4+ subsets of Type 1 diabetes patients.

About 120 mL of blood, on average, came from one heparinised draw per donor. By way of CD45RO/CCR7/CD25/CD127/CD95/CD27, the CD4+ regulatory, stem cell-like memory, central memory and naive cells were sorted. Sequencing targeted expressed TCRB transcripts, as all isolated RNA had been reverse transcribed. It was found that naive, central memory and regulatory T cell samples averaged about 3.4 million reads. TCRdb's table, derived via immunoSEQ multiplex PCR, lists solely in-frame clones and lacks some. The profile shows hundreds of thousands of clones, around 15% of them singletons. This clone came up a few times. What it binds is not known.

The receptor was derived from a young man with type 1 diabetes. The chain recombines TRBV6-6 with TRBJ2-5; D is unclear. The sequencing sample was made of naive CD4+ T cells from blood. The CDR3 bases are TGTGCCAGCAGCATAATGTCAGAGACCCAGTACTTC. Amino acid sequence: CASSIMSETQYF.